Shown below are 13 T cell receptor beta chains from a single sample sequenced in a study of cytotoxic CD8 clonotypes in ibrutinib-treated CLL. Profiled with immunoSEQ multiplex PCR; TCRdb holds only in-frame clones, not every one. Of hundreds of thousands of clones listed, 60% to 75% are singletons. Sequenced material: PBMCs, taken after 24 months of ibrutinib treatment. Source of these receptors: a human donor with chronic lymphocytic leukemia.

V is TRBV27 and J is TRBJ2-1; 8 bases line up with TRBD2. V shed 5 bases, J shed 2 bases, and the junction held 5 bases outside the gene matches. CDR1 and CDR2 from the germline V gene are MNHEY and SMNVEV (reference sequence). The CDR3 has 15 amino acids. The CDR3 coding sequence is TGTGCCAGCAGTCACCGGGGGGGCACCTACAATGAGCAGTTCTTC. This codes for CASSHRGGTYNEQFF.

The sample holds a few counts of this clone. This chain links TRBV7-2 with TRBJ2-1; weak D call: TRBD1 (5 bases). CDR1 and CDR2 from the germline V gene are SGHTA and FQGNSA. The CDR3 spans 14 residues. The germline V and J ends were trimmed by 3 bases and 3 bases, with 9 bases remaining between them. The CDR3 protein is CASSFSTGYNEQFF. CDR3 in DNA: TGTGCCAGCAGCTTTAGCACAGGCTACAATGAGCAGTTCTTC.

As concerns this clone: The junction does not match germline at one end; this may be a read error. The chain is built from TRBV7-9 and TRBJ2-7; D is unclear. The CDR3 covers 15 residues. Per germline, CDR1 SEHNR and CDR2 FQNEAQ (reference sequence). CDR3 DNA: TGTGCTAGCAGCTTAACCGGACCTTACGGGTACGAGCAGTACTTC. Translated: CASSLTGPYGYEQYF.

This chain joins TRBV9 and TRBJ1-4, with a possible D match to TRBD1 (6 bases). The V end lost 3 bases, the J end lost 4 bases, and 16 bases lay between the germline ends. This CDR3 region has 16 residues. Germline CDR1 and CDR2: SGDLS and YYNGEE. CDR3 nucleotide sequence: TGTGCCAGCAGCGGACAAGTAGGGGGAAGTAATGAAAAACTGTTTTTT. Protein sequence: CASSGQVGGSNEKLFF.

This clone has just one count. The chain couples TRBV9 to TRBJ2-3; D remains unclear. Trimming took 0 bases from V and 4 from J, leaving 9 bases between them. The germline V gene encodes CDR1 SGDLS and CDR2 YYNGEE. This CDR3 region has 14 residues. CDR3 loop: CASSVEVGADTQYF. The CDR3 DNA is TGTGCCAGCAGCGTAGAAGTCGGAGCAGATACGCAGTATTTT. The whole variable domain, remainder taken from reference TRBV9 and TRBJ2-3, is DSGVTQTPKHLITATGQRVTLRCSPRSGDLSVYWYQQSLDQGLQFLIQYYNGEERAKGNILERFSAQQFPDLHSELNLSSLELGDSALYFCASSVEVGADTQYFGPGTRLTVL.

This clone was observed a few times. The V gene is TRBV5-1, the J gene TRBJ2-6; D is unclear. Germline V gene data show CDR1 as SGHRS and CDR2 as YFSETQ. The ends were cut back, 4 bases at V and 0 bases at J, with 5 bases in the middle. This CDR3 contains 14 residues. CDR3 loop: CASSHPSGANVLTF. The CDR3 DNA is TGCGCCAGCAGCCATCCCTCTGGGGCCAACGTCCTGACTTTC.

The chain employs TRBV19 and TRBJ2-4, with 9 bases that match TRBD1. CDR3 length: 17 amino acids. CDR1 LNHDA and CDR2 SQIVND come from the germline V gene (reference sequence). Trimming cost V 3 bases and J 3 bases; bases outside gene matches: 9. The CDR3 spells CASSIRTGDMGKNIQYF. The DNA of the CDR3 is TGTGCCAGTAGTATCAGGACAGGGGATATGGGCAAAAACATTCAGTACTTC.

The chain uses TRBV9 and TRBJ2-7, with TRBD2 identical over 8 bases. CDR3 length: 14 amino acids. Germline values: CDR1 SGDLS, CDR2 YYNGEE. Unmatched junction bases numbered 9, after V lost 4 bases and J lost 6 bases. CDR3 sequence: CASSTRPAGVEQYF. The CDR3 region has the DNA TGTGCCAGCAGCACCCGCCCAGCGGGAGTCGAGCAGTACTTC.

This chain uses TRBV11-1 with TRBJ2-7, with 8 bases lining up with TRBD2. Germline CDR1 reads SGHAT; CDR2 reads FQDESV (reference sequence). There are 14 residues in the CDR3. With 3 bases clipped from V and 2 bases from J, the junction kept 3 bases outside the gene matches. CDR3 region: CASSFGGGPYEQYF. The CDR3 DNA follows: TGTGCCAGCAGCTTTGGCGGGGGGCCCTACGAGCAGTACTTC.

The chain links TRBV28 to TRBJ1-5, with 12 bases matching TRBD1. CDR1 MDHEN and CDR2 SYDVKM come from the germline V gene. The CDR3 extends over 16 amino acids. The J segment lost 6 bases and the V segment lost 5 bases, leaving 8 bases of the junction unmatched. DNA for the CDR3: TGTGCCAGCAGTACCACCGGGACAGGGGGCCGTCAGCCCCAGCATTTT. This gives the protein CASSTTGTGGRQPQHF.

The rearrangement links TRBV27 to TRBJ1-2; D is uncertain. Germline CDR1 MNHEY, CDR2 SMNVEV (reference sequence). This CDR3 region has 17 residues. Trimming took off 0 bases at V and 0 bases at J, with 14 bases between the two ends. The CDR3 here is CASSLSGFTTTNYGYTF. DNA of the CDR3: TGTGCCAGCAGTTTATCAGGGTTTACTACGACTAACTATGGCTACACCTTC.

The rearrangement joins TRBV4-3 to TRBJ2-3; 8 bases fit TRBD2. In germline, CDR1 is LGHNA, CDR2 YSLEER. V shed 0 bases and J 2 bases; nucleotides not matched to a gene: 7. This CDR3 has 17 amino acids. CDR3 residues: CASSQDWLAGITDTQYF. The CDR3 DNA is TGCGCCAGCAGCCAAGATTGGCTAGCGGGCATCACAGATACGCAGTATTTT.

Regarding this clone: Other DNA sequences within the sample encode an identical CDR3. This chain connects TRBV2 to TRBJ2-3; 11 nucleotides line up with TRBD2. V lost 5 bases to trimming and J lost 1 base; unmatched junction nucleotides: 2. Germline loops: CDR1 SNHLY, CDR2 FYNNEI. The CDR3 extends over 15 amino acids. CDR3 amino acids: CASSSGLAGTDTQYF. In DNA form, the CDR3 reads TGTGCCAGCAGTTCGGGACTAGCGGGCACAGATACGCAGTATTTT.